In this sample, the clone carrying this TCR beta chain turned up a few times. Its antigen is unidentified. This entry belongs to a study of CD8+ T cells in alopecia areata. Study summary: For the treated group, dosing was oral tofacitinib at 5 to 10 mg twice daily.

Extracted from the samples, RNA was reverse transcribed into cDNA to serve as the sequencing template. Sequencing was performed with immunoSEQ multiplex PCR; in TCRdb, only in-frame clones are kept and a portion is missing. Among about 140,000 clones listed, 45% to 60% were seen once. Study-wide results and limits: Lesional tissue from the scalp (especially in alopecia totalis/universalis) showed higher clonality than normal scalp.

The receptor comes from a human donor with alopecia areata. Sequences were derived from CD4+ T cells sorted from blood, sampled at week 0.

The CDR3: CSVASSGRLYNEQFF. CDR3 nucleotide sequence: TGCAGCGTCGCATCTAGCGGGAGGCTATACAATGAGCAGTTCTTC. The V gene is TRBV29-1, the J gene TRBJ2-1; 11 positions agree with TRBD2. This CDR3 has 15 residues. Per the germline V gene, CDR1 is SQVTM and CDR2 is ANQGSEA. V shed 6 bases, J shed 4 bases, and the junction held 8 bases outside the gene matches.